Shown below are 18 T cell receptor beta chains from a single sample sequenced in a study of OX40 agonist ivuxolimab in advanced cancers. The assay was immunoSEQ multiplex PCR, and TCRdb's table has in-frame clones only and misses some. Among about 77,000 clones, less than 90% were seen once, and the ten largest hold 0.55% to 0.7%. The sample here was CD4+ or CD8+ T cells sorted from blood, taken in a trial of the OX40 agonist ivuxolimab. These receptors came from an adult with an advanced solid tumor such as melanoma, head and neck, liver or kidney cancer.

The rearrangement links TRBV5-4 to TRBJ2-5; 9 nucleotides match TRBD2. Germline CDR1 SGHNT, CDR2 YYREEE (reference sequence). The CDR3 contains 17 residues. The ends lost 3 bases at V and 4 bases at J; junction bases unmatched: 13. As DNA, the CDR3 is TGTGCCAGCAGCTCTCGTAGCGGGGGCCCTCTCGGAGAGACCCAGTACTTC. Translating gives CASSSRSGGPLGETQYF.

V and J are TRBV5-8 and TRBJ1-2; TRBD1 is a possible D gene (6 bases). V was shortened by 2 bases and J by 0 bases, with 14 bases between the two germline ends. Germline CDR1 is SGHTS and CDR2 is YDEGEE. The CDR3 consists of 16 residues. The CDR3 loop is CASSFPGTPANYGYTF. The CDR3 DNA sequence: TGTGCCAGCAGCTTCCCCGGGACACCTGCTAACTATGGCTACACCTTC.

This chain links TRBV7-9 with TRBJ2-5; D is undetermined. The germline V gene encodes CDR1 SEHNR and CDR2 FQNEAQ (reference sequence). Trimming took 1 base from V and 1 from J, leaving 7 bases between them. The CDR3 runs 14 residues. CDR3 protein: CASSLGATQETQYF. In DNA, the CDR3 is TGTGCCAGCAGCTTAGGCGCCACCCAAGAGACCCAGTACTTC.

V usage is TRBV5-1 and J usage is TRBJ2-3; D uncertain. The CDR3 contains 14 residues. The germline CDR1 and CDR2 sequences are SGHRS and YFSETQ. V lost 5 bases and J lost 2, with 12 bases in between. The CDR3 region is CASRGSAHTDTQYF. DNA for the CDR3: TGCGCCAGCAGAGGATCGGCGCACACAGATACGCAGTATTTT.

This clone occurred a few times. In nucleotides, the CDR3 is TGTGCCTGGAGTTTGGATACGCAGTATTTT. Its translation: CAWSLDTQYF. The chain recombines TRBV30 with TRBJ2-3; D gene uncertain. Germline V gene lookup returns CDR1 GTSNPN and CDR2 SVGIG (reference sequence). V lost 2 bases and J lost 6, with 3 bases in between. The CDR3 covers 10 residues.

The chain carries TRBV6-5 and TRBJ1-2; D may be TRBD1 (5 bases). Germline V gene lookup returns CDR1 MNHEY and CDR2 SVGAGI. The CDR3 has 12 residues. Trimming left V 5 bases short and J 4 bases short, with 8 bases between. The CDR3 spells CASSGDRYGYTF. For the CDR3, the DNA is TGTGCCAGCAGTGGGGACCGCTATGGCTACACCTTC.

The CDR3 coding sequence is TGTGCCAGCAGTGTCCAAGGGGCGGACAGGGCTGGCTACACCTTC. As protein: CASSVQGADRAGYTF. The rearrangement links TRBV25-1 to TRBJ1-2; 8 nucleotides line up with TRBD1. This CDR3 comprises 15 residues. Germline CDR1 is MGHDK and CDR2 is SYGVNS. The J segment lost 7 bases and the V segment lost 4 bases, leaving 11 bases of the junction unmatched.

V is TRBV6-6 and J is TRBJ1-5; no reliable D call. Looked up from germline, CDR1 is MNHNY and CDR2 is SVGAGI (reference sequence). The CDR3 consists of 12 residues. Trimming stripped 8 bases from V and 4 bases from J, with 9 bases between. CDR3 nucleotide sequence: TGTGCCAGCGGACCGCAGAATCAGCCCCAGCATTTT. This gives the protein CASGPQNQPQHF.

The chain has TRBV27 and TRBJ1-2; D is possibly TRBD1 (5 bases). The CDR3 is 13 residues long. Trimming left V 2 bases short and J 8 bases short, with 12 bases between. CDR1 and CDR2 from the germline V gene are MNHEY and SMNVEV (reference sequence). In nucleotides, the CDR3 is TGTGCCAGCAGTTTAGGCTTAGGGGACGGCTACACCTTC. This sequence encodes CASSLGLGDGYTF.

The chain carries TRBV19 and TRBJ2-7, with 9 bases aligning to TRBD2. Germline lookup yields CDR1 LNHDA and CDR2 SQIVND (reference sequence). J was trimmed by 1 base and V by 8 bases; bases with no gene match: 12. The CDR3 length is 16 residues. This chain's CDR3 is CASSPAASGVSYEQYF. Here the CDR3 DNA reads TGTGCCAGTTCTCCCGCCGCTAGCGGGGTTTCCTACGAGCAGTACTTC. The full variable domain, with the rest looked up from reference TRBV19 and TRBJ2-7, is DGGITQSPKYLFRKEGQNVTLSCEQNLNHDAMYWYRQDPGQGLRLIYYSQIVNDFQKGDIAEGYSVSREKKESFPLTVTSAQKNPTAFYLCASSPAASGVSYEQYFGPGTRLTVT.

J is TRBJ2-7 and V is TRBV7-9; no clear D. The V end was cut by 8 bases, the J end by 0 bases, with 8 bases between. CDR3 size: 12 residues. The V gene's germline CDR1 is SEHNR and CDR2 FQNEAQ (reference sequence). The CDR3 DNA reads as TGTGCCAGCGGAAGGAGCTCCTACGAGCAGTACTTC. Protein: CASGRSSYEQYF.

The chain combines TRBV5-1 with TRBJ1-1; D is unclear. In germline, CDR1 is SGHRS, CDR2 YFSETQ. This CDR3 is built from 12 residues. Trimming took 7 bases from V and 1 from J, leaving 8 bases between them. CDR3 in amino acids: CASQETNTEAFF. The CDR3 nucleotides are TGCGCCAGCCAGGAGACGAACACTGAAGCTTTCTTT.

The genes are TRBV5-5 and TRBJ2-7; D perhaps matches TRBD2 (6 bases). V lost 0 bases and J 10 bases, leaving 11 bases between the germline ends. Germline-derived CDR1 and CDR2 are SGHKS and YYEKEE (reference sequence). CDR3 length: 12 residues. As DNA, the CDR3 is TGTGCCAGCAGCTTGGCCGTGGAGGGTCAGTACTTC. Its protein is CASSLAVEGQYF.

V and J are TRBV11-2 and TRBJ2-5, with a tentative D call TRBD1 (6 bases). The length of the CDR3 is 15 residues. The V gene lost 4 bases and the J gene lost 3 bases, with 15 bases spanning the gap. Germline lookup yields CDR1 SGHAT and CDR2 FQNNGV. The CDR3 DNA sequence: TGTGCCAGCAGCTCGCTACAGGGTGTGGAAGAGACCCAGTACTTC. It specifies CASSSLQGVEETQYF.

The chain has TRBV18 and TRBJ1-3; possible D gene TRBD1, 6 bases. Germline values: CDR1 KGHSH, CDR2 LQKENI. CDR3 length: 16 residues. Trimming removed 2 bases from V and 1 base from J, with 12 bases in between. This chain's CDR3 is CASSPEQGASGNTIYF. CDR3 coding DNA: TGTGCCAGCTCACCAGAACAGGGAGCGTCTGGAAACACCATATATTTT.

The chain uses TRBV5-1 and TRBJ1-2; 8 bases are a match to TRBD1. Germline CDR1 SGHRS, CDR2 YFSETQ. Unmatched junction bases numbered 6, after V lost 4 bases and J lost 7 bases. The CDR3 is made up of 13 amino acids. The CDR3 DNA is TGCGCCAGCAGCAACCAGGGGGCTGTTGGCTACACCTTC. This gives the protein CASSNQGAVGYTF. The complete variable domain, with remaining parts taken from reference TRBV5-1 and TRBJ1-2, reads KAGVTQTPRYLIKTRGQQVTLSCSPISGHRSVSWYQQTPGQGLQFLFEYFSETQRNKGNFPGRFSGRQFSNSRSEMNVSTLELGDSALYLCASSNQGAVGYTFGSGTRLTVV.

The chain is built from TRBV5-1 and TRBJ2-3; D not certain. V lost 3 bases and J lost 0, with 8 bases in between. Germline assignment: CDR1 SGHRS and CDR2 YFSETQ. The CDR3 runs to 14 residues. The DNA of the CDR3 is TGCGCCAGCAGCTCTGCAGGTAGCACAGATACGCAGTATTTT. This sequence encodes CASSSAGSTDTQYF.

This chain uses TRBV30 with TRBJ2-5; D tentatively reads TRBD1 or TRBD2 (6 bases each). The CDR3 sequence is 13 residues long. The V and J ends lost 6 bases and 5 bases respectively, with 16 bases between them. CDR1 GTSNPN and CDR2 SVGIG come from the germline V gene (reference sequence). CDR3 nucleotides: TGTGCCTGTCTTCCGGGGGCAGGGGAGACCCAGTACTTC. The encoded protein is CACLPGAGETQYF.